The following is a T cell receptor beta chain sequence with its context. Its antigen is not known. Only in-frame clones appear in the TCRdb table, and some are missing; sequencing was by immunoSEQ multiplex PCR. The sample lists about 260,000 clones, about nine tenths seen once, with approximately 3.1% in the top ten. These data belong to a study of cytomegalovirus exposure and HLA in healthy donors. General study points: Using the classifier, cytomegalovirus status was reportedly diagnosed with high specificity and sensitivity. TCR beta chains numbering some 150 were designated cytomegalovirus-associated.

The CDR3 spans 13 residues. Germline CDR1 is SGHDT and CDR2 is YYEEEE. Trimming at V came to 3 bases and at J to 4 bases, leaving 3 bases not matched to a gene. The donors were part of the roughly 120-subject validation cohort, which stood apart from the roughly 670-subject first cohort. The V call is TRBV5-6, the J call TRBJ2-7, with 8 bases lining up with TRBD1. The source of this sequence is a woman aged 25 to 45 in good health and CMV-seronegative. Material for sequencing was PBMCs. CDR3 nucleotides: TGTGCCAGCAGCTGGACAGGGAGGTACGAGCAGTACTTC. Protein product: CASSWTGRYEQYF.